This T cell receptor (beta chain) was identified during a study of blood T cell repertoires in COVID-19. Study summary: Specimens from acute and convalescent COVID-19 originated in the United States, Italy and Spain. The cDNA or gDNA used as material had been derived from T cells, B-cell-depleted T cells, or PBMCs.

The CDR3 length is 14 residues. Original processing methods: Nucleated cell counts were estimated from reference gene primer amplification. Clones were read by immunoSEQ multiplex PCR, and TCRdb kept only the in-frame ones, dropping some. V and J calls and clone size are copied from that table; D and trimming were computed from the DNA. The profile shows under 80,000 clones, approximately 90% of them singletons. The chain uses TRBV21-1 and TRBJ2-1; the tabulated D call, TRBD2, remains unverified against the DNA. TRBV21-1 is a listed pseudogene. This receptor was identified in a man between 65 and 85 years old with active or convalescent COVID-19. Sequenced: peripheral blood. CDR3 bases: TGTGCCAGCAGAACGATAGCGGAGAGGGATGAGCAGTTCTTC. This translates into CASRTIAERDEQFF.